A selection of T cell receptor beta chains follows, all from one sample in a study of control samples from healthy donors and cancer patients. TCRdb's copy holds only in-frame clones and misses some; the assay was immunoSEQ multiplex PCR. The sample consists of about 160,000 clones, approximately 94% of them appearing once. The sample consisted of blood. The origin of the receptors is a woman aged 40-49 years in good health. Each CDR3 is given without its conserved first and last residue. D genes are given only for firm matches.

j_gene | v_gene | d_gene | CDR3aa
TRBJ2-5 | TRBV5-6 | TRBD1 | ASSGTGGRETQY
TRBJ1-4 | TRBV7-2 | - | ASSLEGTATYEKLF
TRBJ1-2 | TRBV7-8 | - | ASSFLQGTEDGYT
TRBJ2-1 | TRBV7-2 | - | ASSLRPPRSSYNEQF
TRBJ2-7 | TRBV7-6 | TRBD2 | ASSKGLAGLNEQY
TRBJ1-1 | TRBV18 | TRBD1 | ASSPVTGREFTEAF
TRBJ2-3 | TRBV24-1 | - | ATSEVTSDTQY
TRBJ1-5 | TRBV5-6 | - | ASSLGSGFVSNQPQH
TRBJ1-4 | TRBV5-1 | - | ASSPGAGIGNEKLF
TRBJ1-2 | TRBV7-2 | - | ASSLVSRGYT
TRBJ2-7 | TRBV11-2 | - | ASSAHGTLSSYEQY
TRBJ2-2 | TRBV18 | TRBD1 | ASSPATGSTGELF
TRBJ2-5 | TRBV5-1 | TRBD1 | ASSLARQGSETQY
TRBJ1-2 | TRBV10-3 | TRBD1 | AISESSGTGVDGYT
TRBJ1-1 | TRBV5-4 | - | ASSLNPGPKWNTEAF